This T cell receptor (beta chain) is drawn from a study of somatic mutations in cytotoxic T cells in rheumatoid arthritis. About the research overall: At nearly 100% purity, some V beta antibody-stained T-cell populations were flow-sorted, and these included V beta1+ cells that were sequenced for TCRB.

Measured with immunoSEQ multiplex PCR; TCRdb has only the in-frame clones, and not every one. Here the sample spans more than 20,000 clones, around 84% being singletons. The V end was cut by 0 bases, the J end by 7 bases, with 13 bases between. This CDR3 is built from 16 residues. CDR1 is LGHNA, CDR2 YSLEER, per germline. Study observations and caveats: Within 8 of 65 patients, the single biggest CD8+ clone made up more than 20% of CD8+ cells.

The healthy control blood donors were roughly 59% female, with median age 56 years (range about 20-70). A remark on this clone: Its target is unknown.

The sequenced sample consisted of CD8+ T cells sorted from blood. V usage is TRBV4-3 and J usage is TRBJ1-6; tentatively, D is TRBD1 (6 bases). The sequence was obtained from a woman aged 45-65 years in good health. The DNA of the CDR3 is TGCGCCAGCAGCCAAGACAGGGGAACTACAAATTCACCCCTCCACTTT. Translated, it gives CASSQDRGTTNSPLHF.